This TCR beta chain came from a study of identical twins. V was clipped by 6 bases and J by 0 bases, with 8 bases between them. There are 14 residues in the CDR3. Germline CDR1 SNHLY, CDR2 FYNNEI. TCRdb ran MiXCR on the 5' RACE reads and lists one entry per CDR3 protein. The table records about 550,000 distinct CDR3 sequences, approximately 20% of them present only once. The data also belong to a second study, concerning yellow fever vaccine responses in identical twins.

The TCR was taken from a woman aged 18-35 years in good health. Sequencing was done on a sample of CD4+ T cells sorted from blood. This chain links TRBV2 with TRBJ2-2; D is perhaps TRBD1 (5 bases). The CDR3 coding sequence is TGTGCCAGCAGAGACAGACCGAACACCGGGGAGCTGTTTTTT. It specifies CASRDRPNTGELFF.